This T cell receptor (beta chain) was captured by sequencing in a study of blood T cell repertoires in COVID-19. Method: immunoSEQ multiplex PCR; TCRdb's copy keeps in-frame clones and lacks some. The table has some 500,000 clones, roughly 90% seen once; the top ten hold around 1.9%. The V gene's germline CDR1 is LGHNA and CDR2 YSLEER. The CDR3 sequence is 16 residues long. V lost 3 bases, J lost 5 bases, and 20 bases lay in between. The V and J genes are TRBV4-3 and TRBJ2-7, with a possible D match to TRBD2 (5 bases). Material: PBMCs or T cells enriched from blood (not recorded which). The origin of this receptor is a woman aged 40 to 50 who had recovered from COVID-19. The CDR3 loop is CASSQALGLAGNEQYF. CDR3 DNA sequence: TGCGCCAGCAGCCAGGCCCTTGGGCTAGCCGGAAACGAGCAGTACTTC.